This is a list of T cell receptor beta chains from one sample in a study of blood T cell repertoires in COVID-19. Profiled with immunoSEQ multiplex PCR; TCRdb holds only in-frame clones, not every one. The sample has roughly 63,000 clones, around 79% seen once. Sequenced sample: peripheral blood. The source is a human donor in a cohort sampled during active COVID-19. CDR3s include the opening cysteine and the closing phenylalanine or tryptophan. D genes are given only for firm matches. Part of the rows lack a size; the others show once, few, many or a class for expanded clones.

DNA: TGTGCCAGCAGTGAAGAGCAGAACACCGGGGAGCTGTTTTTT
CDR3: CASSEEQNTGELFF
size: -
J: TRBJ2-2
V: TRBV2
D: -
length: 14

DNA: TGTGCCTGGAGTAGATTCACGGGAGAGTACGAGCAGTACTTC
CDR3: CAWSRFTGEYEQYF
size: -
J: TRBJ2-7
V: TRBV30
D: -
length: 14

DNA: TGTGCCAGCAGTCTCCGCCAGGGAGGGACAGGGAGGAACACCGGGGAGCTGTTTTTT
CDR3: CASSLRQGGTGRNTGELFF
size: -
J: TRBJ2-2
V: TRBV28
D: TRBD1
length: 19

DNA: TGTGCCAGCTCACCGGGACTAGCGGGAAATAATGAGCAGTTCTTC
CDR3: CASSPGLAGNNEQFF
size: -
J: TRBJ2-1
V: TRBV18
D: TRBD2
length: 15

DNA: TGTGCCAGTAGTATAGGGGGAGCGAAAGATACGCAGTATTTT
CDR3: CASSIGGAKDTQYF
size: -
J: TRBJ2-3
V: TRBV19
D: -
length: 14

DNA: TGTGCCAGCAGTCCTTACCTCCCTAGCGGGGATCGACAAGAGACCCAGTACTTC
CDR3: CASSPYLPSGDRQETQYF
size: few
J: TRBJ2-5
V: TRBV6-6
D: TRBD2
length: 18

DNA: TGTGCCAGCACCACAGGGAATGGAAACACCATATATTTT
CDR3: CASTTGNGNTIYF
size: once
J: TRBJ1-3
V: TRBV7-6
D: -
length: 13

DNA: TGTGCCAGCAGCTTAACCACAGGGGCGATTAACTATGGCTACACCTTC
CDR3: CASSLTTGAINYGYTF
size: -
J: TRBJ1-2
V: TRBV7-2
D: TRBD1
length: 16

DNA: TGCGCCAGCAGCTCGGGACAGGGAGGAAACACCATATATTTT
CDR3: CASSSGQGGNTIYF
size: -
J: TRBJ1-3
V: TRBV5-1
D: TRBD1
length: 14

DNA: TGTGCCAGCAGCTTGGACGGGAGCCAATACGAGCAGTACTTC
CDR3: CASSLDGSQYEQYF
size: few
J: TRBJ2-7
V: TRBV5-4
D: -
length: 14

DNA: TGTGCCAGCAGCCCAGGGGCAATCCACTACGAGCAGTACTTC
CDR3: CASSPGAIHYEQYF
size: -
J: TRBJ2-7
V: TRBV6-5
D: -
length: 14

DNA: TGTGCCGGACCCGAATCGGGTTCAGGGGATGGCTACACCTTC
CDR3: CAGPESGSGDGYTF
size: -
J: TRBJ1-2
V: TRBV30
D: -
length: 14

DNA: TGCGCCAGCAGCCGGACTAGCGGGGATCGTGAGACCCAGTACTTC
CDR3: CASSRTSGDRETQYF
size: -
J: TRBJ2-5
V: TRBV5-1
D: TRBD2
length: 15

DNA: TGTGCCATCAGTGAAGTGAGGGCCGTATCCGAGCAGTACTTC
CDR3: CAISEVRAVSEQYF
size: -
J: TRBJ2-7
V: TRBV10-3
D: -
length: 14

DNA: TGTGCCAGCAGCTTCCTGACAGCGCTAAACACTGAAGCTTTCTTT
CDR3: CASSFLTALNTEAFF
size: -
J: TRBJ1-1
V: TRBV5-4
D: -
length: 15

DNA: TGTGCCAGCAGTGACGGGACAGTGAACACTGAAGCTTTCTTT
CDR3: CASSDGTVNTEAFF
size: few
J: TRBJ1-1
V: TRBV9
D: TRBD1
length: 14

DNA: TGTGCCAGCAGCTTTCTCGGACTAGCGGGAAGCACAGATACGCAGTATTTT
CDR3: CASSFLGLAGSTDTQYF
size: -
J: TRBJ2-3
V: TRBV7-9
D: TRBD2
length: 17

DNA: TGTGCCACCAGTGATCCTCTAGCGGGAGCGGGAGAGACCCAGTACTTC
CDR3: CATSDPLAGAGETQYF
size: -
J: TRBJ2-5
V: TRBV24-1
D: TRBD2
length: 16

DNA: TGTGCCAGCTCATCCTCCTGGGGGGACGAGCAGTACTTC
CDR3: CASSSSWGDEQYF
size: -
J: TRBJ2-7
V: TRBV18
D: -
length: 13

DNA: TGTGCCAGCAGCTTCGGGGGAAGTGAGGCCGGGGAGCTGTTTTTT
CDR3: CASSFGGSEAGELFF
size: -
J: TRBJ2-2
V: TRBV11-3
D: -
length: 15

DNA: TGTGCCAGCAGCTTGCACAGGGGGGACACCGGGGAGCTGTTTTTT
CDR3: CASSLHRGDTGELFF
size: -
J: TRBJ2-2
V: TRBV5-4
D: TRBD1
length: 15

DNA: TGTGCCATCAGTACCGGACAGAATGAAGCTTTCTTT
CDR3: CAISTGQNEAFF
size: -
J: TRBJ1-1
V: TRBV10-3
D: -
length: 12

DNA: TGTGCTAGTGGTTTGGTAAAGGGACTAGCTAGCTACAATGAGCAGTTCTTC
CDR3: CASGLVKGLASYNEQFF
size: -
J: TRBJ2-1
V: TRBV12-5
D: TRBD2
length: 17

DNA: TGTGCCAGCTCACCACCGAAGAGGAACCCTGAAGCTTTCTTT
CDR3: CASSPPKRNPEAFF
size: -
J: TRBJ1-1
V: TRBV18
D: -
length: 14

DNA: TGTGCCAGCAGTGACCCGGGACAGGTCAAAGAGACCCAGTACTTC
CDR3: CASSDPGQVKETQYF
size: -
J: TRBJ2-5
V: TRBV5-5
D: TRBD1
length: 15

DNA: TGTGCCAGCAGTGAACTCCAAAACATTCAGTACTTC
CDR3: CASSELQNIQYF
size: -
J: TRBJ2-4
V: TRBV2
D: -
length: 12

DNA: TGTGCCAGCAGTTTAGGGGCCGGGGGAGGTGAGCAGTTCTTC
CDR3: CASSLGAGGGEQFF
size: -
J: TRBJ2-1
V: TRBV28
D: -
length: 14

DNA: TGTGCCAGCACCCGGACTAGCGGCTCGGATACGCAGTATTTT
CDR3: CASTRTSGSDTQYF
size: -
J: TRBJ2-3
V: TRBV7-2
D: TRBD2
length: 14

DNA: TGCGCCAGCAGCTCGACAGGGGGCAATTCACCCCTCCACTTT
CDR3: CASSSTGGNSPLHF
size: -
J: TRBJ1-6
V: TRBV5-1
D: TRBD1
length: 14

DNA: TGTGCCAGCAGCTTAAGACAGGCAACTAATGAAAAACTGTTTTTT
CDR3: CASSLRQATNEKLFF
size: -
J: TRBJ1-4
V: TRBV7-2
D: -
length: 15

DNA: TGTGCCAGCAGCCAGCCATTTCGACAGTTTGCCTACTACGAGCAGTACTTC
CDR3: CASSQPFRQFAYYEQYF
size: -
J: TRBJ2-7
V: TRBV3-1/TRBV3-2
D: -
length: 17

DNA: TGTGCCAGCAGACCTCCGGCCGGGACAGGAAATTCACCCCTCCACTTT
CDR3: CASRPPAGTGNSPLHF
size: -
J: TRBJ1-6
V: TRBV6-2/TRBV6-3
D: TRBD1
length: 16

DNA: TGTGCCAGCAGCTTCAGGGCGACTAATGAAAAACTGTTTTTT
CDR3: CASSFRATNEKLFF
size: -
J: TRBJ1-4
V: TRBV5-8
D: -
length: 14

DNA: TGTGCCTGGAGAAAGGTTTCGGGTCCATACGAGCAGTACTTC
CDR3: CAWRKVSGPYEQYF
size: -
J: TRBJ2-7
V: TRBV30
D: -
length: 14

DNA: TGTGCCAGCAGCTCGGGACTTTTCGAGCAGTACTTC
CDR3: CASSSGLFEQYF
size: -
J: TRBJ2-7
V: TRBV7-2
D: -
length: 12

DNA: TGCGCCAGCAGCTTCTCAACCGGGACTAGCGGGAGAGAGACCCAGTACTTC
CDR3: CASSFSTGTSGRETQYF
size: -
J: TRBJ2-5
V: TRBV5-1
D: TRBD2
length: 17

DNA: TGCGCCAGCAGCCGGTGGGGGGACACAGATACGCAGTATTTT
CDR3: CASSRWGDTDTQYF
size: many
J: TRBJ2-3
V: TRBV5-1
D: -
length: 14

DNA: TGTGCCAGCAGCCTACTGGACAGTTCCGAGCAGTACTTC
CDR3: CASSLLDSSEQYF
size: -
J: TRBJ2-7
V: TRBV7-9
D: -
length: 13

DNA: TGCGCCAGCAGCCTTAGCGGGAACTACGAGCAGTACTTC
CDR3: CASSLSGNYEQYF
size: -
J: TRBJ2-7
V: TRBV4-1
D: TRBD2
length: 13

DNA: TGTGCCAGCAGTGAACGCAGGGGACACTATGGCTACACCTTC
CDR3: CASSERRGHYGYTF
size: -
J: TRBJ1-2
V: TRBV2
D: -
length: 14

DNA: TGTGCCAGCAGTTACTCGAGTAAATTCGACATTCAGTACTTC
CDR3: CASSYSSKFDIQYF
size: -
J: TRBJ2-4
V: TRBV6-5
D: -
length: 14

DNA: TGCGCCAGCAGCTTGAGGGAGGTGGACACCAATAGCAATCAGCCCCAGCATTTT
CDR3: CASSLREVDTNSNQPQHF
size: -
J: TRBJ1-5
V: TRBV5-1
D: -
length: 18

DNA: TGTGCCAGCAGCTTAGGGCGGGGGCCCGGGGAGCTGTTTTTT
CDR3: CASSLGRGPGELFF
size: -
J: TRBJ2-2
V: TRBV7-2
D: -
length: 14

DNA: TGTGCCAGCAGCCGACAGGGCGGGACTGAAGCTTTCTTT
CDR3: CASSRQGGTEAFF
size: -
J: TRBJ1-1
V: TRBV28
D: TRBD1
length: 13

DNA: TGCGCCAGCAGTCAAAGGTTCCCGGGACAGGTCAGCACAGATACGCAGTATTTT
CDR3: CASSQRFPGQVSTDTQYF
size: -
J: TRBJ2-3
V: TRBV23-1
D: TRBD1
length: 18